This T cell receptor beta chain came from a study of Ad26.COV2.S vaccination and SARS-CoV-2 variants. Study context: Ad26.COV2.S arm of COV1001 included the donor.

The data were produced by immunoSEQ multiplex PCR, yet TCRdb's version contains in-frame clones alone and is incomplete. This table has 500,000 or so clones, approximately 90% appearing once. Treatment in this sample: approximately 18 received Ad26.COV2.S at low or high dose, single or two shots; several received placebo; per-sample allocation not given. The study sampled participants on day 63 after the first vaccine or placebo injection. In the vaccine, an Ad26 vector expressed the SARS-CoV-2 spike of the Wuhan strain. This clone was counted between two and nine times. The CDR3 consists of 12 residues. V was trimmed by 4 bases and J by 6 bases, leaving 9 bases between them. The germline gives CDR1 SEHNR, CDR2 FQNEAQ (reference sequence).

This specimen consisted of peripheral blood, obtained in a trial of Ad26.COV2.S vaccine versus placebo. This TCR was sampled from a person between 18 and 59 years old who received the Ad26.COV2.S COVID-19 vaccine or a placebo. The rearrangement links TRBV7-9 to TRBJ1-1, with D maybe TRBD1 (6 bases). Here the CDR3 reads CASSSRGAEAFF. The DNA of the CDR3 is TGTGCCAGCAGCTCCAGGGGTGCTGAAGCTTTCTTT.